This T cell receptor beta chain was observed in a study of cytomegalovirus exposure and HLA in healthy donors. This PCR relied on a set of 60 Vbeta primers and 13 Jbeta primers. TCRdb keeps only in-frame clones here, not all; method: immunoSEQ multiplex PCR. The specimen's table records some 150,000 clones. Study findings and constraints: For TCR beta chains, V- and J-gene trimming was later linked to a missense DCLRE1C variant. Reports indicated that the classifier achieved high specificity and sensitivity in diagnosing cytomegalovirus status.

Worth noting for this clone: Its antigen remains unknown.

Trimming removed 7 bases at V and 4 bases at J, with 19 bases between. The CDR3 consists of 15 residues. Germline V CDR1 and CDR2: MNHEY, SVGAGI. The chain recombines TRBV6-5 with TRBJ1-1; D is perhaps TRBD1 (5 bases). This sequence originates from a woman between 18 and 29 years old in good health and CMV-seronegative. The sample was PBMCs. The CDR3 is CASTWGGGRSTEAFF. CDR3 DNA: TGTGCCAGCACTTGGGGCGGGGGGAGAAGCACTGAAGCTTTCTTT.